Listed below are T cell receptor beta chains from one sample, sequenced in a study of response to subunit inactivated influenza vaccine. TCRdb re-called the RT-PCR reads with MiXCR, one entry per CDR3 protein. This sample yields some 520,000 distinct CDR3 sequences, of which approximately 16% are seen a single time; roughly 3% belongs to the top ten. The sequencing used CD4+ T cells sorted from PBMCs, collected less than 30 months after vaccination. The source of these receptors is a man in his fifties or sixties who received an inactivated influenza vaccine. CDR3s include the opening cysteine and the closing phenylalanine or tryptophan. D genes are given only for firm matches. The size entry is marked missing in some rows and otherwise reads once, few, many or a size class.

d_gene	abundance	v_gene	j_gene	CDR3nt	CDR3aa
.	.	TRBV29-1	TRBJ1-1	TGCAGCGTCGCAGATCGGGCTGAAGCTTTCTTT	CSVADRAEAFF
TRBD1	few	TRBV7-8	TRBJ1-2	TGTGCCAGCAGCCGGACAGGGGGCTTGGGCTACACCTTC	CASSRTGGLGYTF
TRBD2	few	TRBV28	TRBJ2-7	TGTGCCAGCAGGACTAGCGGGAGTAAGTACGAGCAGTACTTC	CASRTSGSKYEQYF
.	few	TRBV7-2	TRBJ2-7	TGTGCCAGCAGCTTAAGGTTTGCGGGCTCCTACGAGCAGTACTTC	CASSLRFAGSYEQYF
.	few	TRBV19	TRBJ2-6	TGTGCCAGTAGTATAACGGGGTACAGGACTGGGGCCAACGTCCTGACTTTC	CASSITGYRTGANVLTF
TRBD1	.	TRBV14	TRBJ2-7	TGTGCCAGCAGCCAAGTTGGCCCGGGACAGGCATACGAGCAGTACTTC	CASSQVGPGQAYEQYF
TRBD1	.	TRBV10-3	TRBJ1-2	TGTGCCATCAGTAGAAGGGACAGTTCTAACTATGGCTACACCTTC	CAISRRDSSNYGYTF
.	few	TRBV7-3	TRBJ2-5	TGTGCCAGCAGCCTCACAATGGAAGAGACCCAGTACTTC	CASSLTMEETQYF
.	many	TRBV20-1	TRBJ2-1	TGCAGTGCTAGGGAAGGGGTGTACAATGAGCAGTTCTTC	CSAREGVYNEQFF
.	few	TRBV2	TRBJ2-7	TGTGCCAGCAGTGTTGGACGGGCTAATAACGAGCAGTACTTC	CASSVGRANNEQYF
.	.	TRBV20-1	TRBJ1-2	TGCAGTGCTCAGGCGGGGGTCGGGAATGACTACACCTTC	CSAQAGVGNDYTF
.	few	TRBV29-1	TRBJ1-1	TGCAGCGTGCTATCAGGGGCTAACACTGAAGCTTTCTTT	CSVLSGANTEAFF
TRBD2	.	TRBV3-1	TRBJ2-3	TGTGCCAGCAGCCAAGGACTAGCGGGAGGGTCCACAGATACGCAGTATTTT	CASSQGLAGGSTDTQYF
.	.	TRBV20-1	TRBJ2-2	TGCAGTGCCGACGAACTAAGGACCGGGGAGCTGTTTTTT	CSADELRTGELFF
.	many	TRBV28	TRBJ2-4	TGTGCCAGCGGCGGAGATGCAGCCAAAAACATTCAGTACTTC	CASGGDAAKNIQYF
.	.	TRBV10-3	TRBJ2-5	TGTGCCATCAGTGACCGGCGGAACCAAGAGACCCAGTACTTC	CAISDRRNQETQYF
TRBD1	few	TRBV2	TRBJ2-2	TGTGCCAGCAGTCAGACAGGGGTGTCCGGGGAGCTGTTTTTT	CASSQTGVSGELFF
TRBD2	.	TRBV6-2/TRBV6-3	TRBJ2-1	TGTGCCAGCAGTTACTCTACCAGCGGGGTCTGGGCTTACAATGAGCAGTTCTTC	CASSYSTSGVWAYNEQFF
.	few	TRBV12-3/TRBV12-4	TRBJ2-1	TGTGCCAGCAGTTTAACACAGGACAATGAGCAGTTCTTC	CASSLTQDNEQFF
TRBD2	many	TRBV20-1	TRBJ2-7	TGCAGTGTCGGTAGCGGGAGGTACGAGCAGTACTTC	CSVGSGRYEQYF
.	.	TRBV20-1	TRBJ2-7	TGCAGTGCATCTGTGGGGCCCTACGAGCAGTACTTC	CSASVGPYEQYF
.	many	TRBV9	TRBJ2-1	TGTGCCAGCAGCGTAGCTGGGCTCAATGAGCAGTTCTTC	CASSVAGLNEQFF
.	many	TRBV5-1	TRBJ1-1	TGCGCCAGCAATCTACTGGGAGAAGGAACTGAAGCTTTCTTT	CASNLLGEGTEAFF
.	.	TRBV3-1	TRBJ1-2	TGTGCCAGCAGCCAAGCCGTCAGGGACTATGGCTACACCTTC	CASSQAVRDYGYTF
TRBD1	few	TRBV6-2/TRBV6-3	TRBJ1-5	TGTGCCAGCAGGCCGGGGACAGGCGGCAATCAGCCCCAGCATTTT	CASRPGTGGNQPQHF
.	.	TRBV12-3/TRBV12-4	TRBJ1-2	TGTGCCAGCACCAACCAGGGCCTATGGGGCTACACCTTC	CASTNQGLWGYTF
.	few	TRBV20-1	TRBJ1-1	TGCAGTGCTAGAGATCCCCGGGGGGCGGACACTGAAGCTTTCTTT	CSARDPRGADTEAFF
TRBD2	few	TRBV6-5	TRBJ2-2	TGTGCCAGCAGTTCCAACGGGGGGGCTGGGAGCGGGGAGCTGTTTTTT	CASSSNGGAGSGELFF
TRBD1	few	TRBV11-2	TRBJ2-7	TGTGCCAGCAGCTTAGATCTTGTGACAGGGGGCAGCGAGCAGTACTTC	CASSLDLVTGGSEQYF
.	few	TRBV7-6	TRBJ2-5	TGTGCCAGCAGCTTAGCAGGGGAACGTCAAGAGACCCAGTACTTC	CASSLAGERQETQYF
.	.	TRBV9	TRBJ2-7	TGTGCCAGCAGCCCGCGACAGTCCCTCTCCTACGAGCAGTACTTC	CASSPRQSLSYEQYF
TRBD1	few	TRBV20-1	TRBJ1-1	TGCAGTGCTAGAGAGGGGACAGGGACGCCTGAAGCTTTCTTT	CSAREGTGTPEAFF
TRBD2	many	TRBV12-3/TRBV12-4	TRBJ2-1	TGTGCCAGCAGGGGCTTCGGGACTAGCCTATCCTACAATGAGCAGTTCTTC	CASRGFGTSLSYNEQFF
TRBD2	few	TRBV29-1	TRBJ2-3	TGCAGCGTTGAGACGGGAGGGCCTACAGATACGCAGTATTTT	CSVETGGPTDTQYF
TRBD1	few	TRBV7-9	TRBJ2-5	TGTGCCAGCAGCTTAGGGGACAGGGACCAAGAGACCCAGTACTTC	CASSLGDRDQETQYF
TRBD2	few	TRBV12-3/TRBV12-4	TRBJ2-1	TGTGCCACCGGGGGGACCATCTCCTACAATGAGCAGTTCTTC	CATGGTISYNEQFF
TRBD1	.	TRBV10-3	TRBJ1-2	TGTGCCATCAGACTCGGGACAGAGGCCTATGGCTACACCTTC	CAIRLGTEAYGYTF
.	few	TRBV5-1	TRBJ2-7	TGCGCCAGCAGCTTGGCTTGGGGGAGCTCCTACGAGCAGTACTTC	CASSLAWGSSYEQYF
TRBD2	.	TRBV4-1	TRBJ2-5	TGCGCCAGCAGCCAGGGGACTAGCGGGAGGGCCGGGGAGACCCAGTACTTC	CASSQGTSGRAGETQYF
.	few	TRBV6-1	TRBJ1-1	TGTGCCAGCAGTGAATATAGGGACACTGAAGCTTTCTTT	CASSEYRDTEAFF
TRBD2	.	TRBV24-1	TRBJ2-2	TGTGCCACCAGTGTTGCGGGAGCGAACACCGGGGAGCTGTTTTTT	CATSVAGANTGELFF
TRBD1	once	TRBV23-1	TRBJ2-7	TGCGCCAGGACAGGGGGCCACGAGCAGTACTTC	CARTGGHEQYF
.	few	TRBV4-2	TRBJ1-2	TGTGCCAGCAGCCAGCGGTACGGGGATGGCTACACCTTC	CASSQRYGDGYTF
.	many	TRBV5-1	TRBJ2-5	TGCGCCAGCAGCTTGGAAGTCCAAGAGACCCAGTACTTC	CASSLEVQETQYF
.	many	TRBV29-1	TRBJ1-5	TGCAGCGTTGTTCAAGGGGGTAGCAATCAGCCCCAGCATTTT	CSVVQGGSNQPQHF
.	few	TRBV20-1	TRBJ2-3	TGCAGTGCAGGGAGGTTTCCGGGCACAGATACGCAGTATTTT	CSAGRFPGTDTQYF
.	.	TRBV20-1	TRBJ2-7	TGCAGTGCTAGACCAGCGACAGGCTACTCCTACGAGCAGTACTTC	CSARPATGYSYEQYF
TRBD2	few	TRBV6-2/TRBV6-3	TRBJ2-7	TGTGCCAGCAGCACCCCGGGACTAGCGATCTACGAGCAGTACTTC	CASSTPGLAIYEQYF
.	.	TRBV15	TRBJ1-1	TGTGCCACCAGAGGGGACTTCTCTGAAGCTTTCTTT	CATRGDFSEAFF
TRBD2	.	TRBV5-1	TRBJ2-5	TGCGCCAGCAGTAGGACTAGCGGGTTCCAAGAGACCCAGTACTTC	CASSRTSGFQETQYF
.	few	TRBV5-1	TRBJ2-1	TGCGCCAGCAGCTTGGGGGCTGTCGACAATGAGCAGTTCTTC	CASSLGAVDNEQFF
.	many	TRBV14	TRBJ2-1	TGTGCCAGCAGCCAAGATACAGGGAACAATGAGCAGTTCTTC	CASSQDTGNNEQFF
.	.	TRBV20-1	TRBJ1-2	TGCAGTGCTAGAGCCCTTGAGGGGGGCTATGGCTACACCTTC	CSARALEGGYGYTF
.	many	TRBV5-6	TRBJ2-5	TGTGCCAGCAGGACCTATCCCCAGGCAGACCGAGGGGAGACCCAGTACTTC	CASRTYPQADRGETQYF